Given below is one T cell receptor beta chain in context. Its antigen remains unknown. The assay was immunoSEQ multiplex PCR, and TCRdb's table has in-frame clones only and misses some. The profile shows hundreds of thousands of clones, 75% to 85% of them singletons. This sample was included in a study of shared clonotypes between healthy human individuals. Study outcomes and limitations: Researchers sampled blood only, noting tissue repertoires likely differ.

Sequenced sample: PBMCs. The sequence derives from a woman aged 40 to 49 in good health. Some clones in this sample may be carry-over from other donors' samples.

The CDR3 sequence: CASSQFFSGYEQYF. CDR3 coding DNA: TGTGCCAGCAGCCAATTTTTTAGCGGGTACGAGCAGTACTTC. V gene TRBV14 combines with J gene TRBJ2-7; 7 bases line up with TRBD2. Germline V gives CDR1 SGHDN, CDR2 FVKESK. With V trimmed by 2 bases and J by 4 bases, 5 bases remained unmatched. The CDR3 totals 14 residues.